This record concerns one T cell receptor beta chain sequence. No antigen is known for it. The sample comes from a study of cytomegalovirus exposure and HLA in healthy donors. General study findings and limits: In a later analysis, compared with equally common non-associated chains, HLA-associated beta chains were more expanded. There were 160 or so TCR beta chains listed as cytomegalovirus-associated. It was reported that the classifier diagnosed cytomegalovirus status with high specificity and sensitivity in both the original and validation cohorts.

The germline gives CDR1 MGHDK, CDR2 SYGVNS. V was trimmed by 3 bases and J by 4 bases, leaving 18 bases between them. CDR3 length equals 16 residues. Amplification used 60 Vbeta primers and 13 Jbeta primers. Method: immunoSEQ multiplex PCR; TCRdb's copy keeps in-frame clones and lacks some. The top ten hold 1.5% to 2% of the sample, which has about 150,000 clones, more than 70% seen once. Sequenced: PBMCs. The V call is TRBV25-1, the J call TRBJ1-2; possible D gene TRBD1, 5 bases. This TCR came from a woman aged 40-49 years in good health and CMV-seronegative. CDR3 sequence reads: CASSENDRAGVYGYTF. The CDR3 DNA sequence: TGTGCCAGCAGTGAGAACGATAGGGCGGGGGTCTATGGCTACACCTTC.